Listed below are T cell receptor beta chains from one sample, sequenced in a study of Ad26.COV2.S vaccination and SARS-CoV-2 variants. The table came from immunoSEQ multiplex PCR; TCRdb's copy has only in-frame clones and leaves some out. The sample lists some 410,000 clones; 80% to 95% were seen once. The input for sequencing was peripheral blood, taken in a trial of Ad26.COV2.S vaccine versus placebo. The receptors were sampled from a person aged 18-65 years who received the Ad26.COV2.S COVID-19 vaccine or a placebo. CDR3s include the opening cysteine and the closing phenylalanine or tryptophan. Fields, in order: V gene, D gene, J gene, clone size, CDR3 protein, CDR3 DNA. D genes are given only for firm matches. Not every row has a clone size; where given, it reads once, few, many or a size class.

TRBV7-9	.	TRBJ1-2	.	CASSFTGSYGYTF	TGTGCCAGCAGCTTCACGGGGTCCTATGGCTACACCTTC
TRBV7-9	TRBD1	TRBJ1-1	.	CASSPGQGAVEAFF	TGTGCCAGCAGCCCGGGACAGGGGGCCGTTGAAGCTTTCTTT
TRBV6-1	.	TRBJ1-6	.	CASSAPGIRYNSPLHF	TGTGCCAGCAGTGCCCCAGGGATTCGTTATAATTCACCCCTCCACTTT
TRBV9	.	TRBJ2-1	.	CASSPRPTDEQFF	TGTGCCAGCAGCCCCCGCCCGACGGATGAGCAGTTCTTC
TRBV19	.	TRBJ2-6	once	CASSSHWSGANVLTF	TGTGCCAGTAGTAGTCACTGGTCTGGGGCCAACGTCCTGACTTTC
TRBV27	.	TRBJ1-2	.	CASSLLGRNYGYTF	TGTGCCAGCAGTTTATTGGGCAGAAACTATGGCTACACCTTC
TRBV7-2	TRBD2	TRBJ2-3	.	CASSLIPPTSGAGDTQYF	TGTGCCAGCAGCTTAATCCCCCCGACTAGCGGGGCAGGAGATACGCAGTATTTT
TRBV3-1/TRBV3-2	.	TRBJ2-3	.	CASSQGSGESDTQYF	TGTGCCAGCAGCCAGGGATCTGGGGAATCAGATACGCAGTATTTT
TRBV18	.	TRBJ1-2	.	CASSPQGLTYYGYTF	TGTGCCAGCTCACCACAAGGTCTCACTTACTATGGCTACACCTTC
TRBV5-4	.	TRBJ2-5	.	CASSLEPKQETQYF	TGTGCCAGCAGCTTGGAACCCAAACAAGAGACCCAGTACTTC
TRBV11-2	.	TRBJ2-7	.	CASSFRGAEQYF	TGTGCCAGCAGCTTTAGGGGCGCCGAGCAGTACTTC
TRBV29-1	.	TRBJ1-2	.	CSVEKTLFNYGYTF	TGCAGCGTTGAAAAGACTCTATTTAACTATGGCTACACCTTC
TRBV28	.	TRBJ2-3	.	CASKTATDTQYF	TGTGCCAGCAAAACTGCCACAGATACGCAGTATTTT
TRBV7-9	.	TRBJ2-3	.	CASCRASSTDTQYF	TGTGCCAGCTGTCGGGCCTCTAGCACAGATACGCAGTATTTT
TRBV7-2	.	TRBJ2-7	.	CASSLGQPAYEQYF	TGTGCCAGCAGCTTAGGACAGCCTGCCTACGAGCAGTACTTC
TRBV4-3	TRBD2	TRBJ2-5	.	CASSQLGLAGVETQYF	TGCGCCAGCAGCCAACTGGGACTAGCGGGGGTAGAGACCCAGTACTTC
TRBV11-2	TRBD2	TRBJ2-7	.	CASSLDLAGGSYEQYF	TGTGCCAGCAGCTTAGATCTTGCGGGGGGCTCCTACGAGCAGTACTTC
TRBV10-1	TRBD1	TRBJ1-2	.	CASLNPQGSYGYTF	TGCGCCAGCCTTAACCCACAGGGGTCCTATGGCTACACCTTC
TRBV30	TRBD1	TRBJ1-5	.	CAWSVETGANQPQHF	TGTGCCTGGAGTGTAGAGACAGGGGCCAATCAGCCCCAGCATTTT
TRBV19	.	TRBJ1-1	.	CASSIGSTEAFF	TGTGCCAGTAGTATCGGAAGCACTGAAGCTTTCTTT
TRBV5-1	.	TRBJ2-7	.	CASSLGGTVPYEQYF	TGCGCCAGCAGCTTGGGAGGGACGGTTCCCTACGAGCAGTACTTC
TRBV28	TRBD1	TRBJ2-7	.	CASSGLLPGQGYEQYF	TGTGCCAGCAGCGGCCTACTTCCGGGACAGGGCTACGAGCAGTACTTC
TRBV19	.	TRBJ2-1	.	CASSISGQSYNEQFF	TGTGCCAGTAGTATATCGGGGCAGAGCTACAATGAGCAGTTCTTC
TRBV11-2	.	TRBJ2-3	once	CASSSGEGLITDTQYF	TGTGCCAGCAGCTCCGGAGAGGGGTTGATCACAGATACGCAGTATTTT
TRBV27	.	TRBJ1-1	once	CASSLSRGFGTEAFF	TGTGCCAGCAGTTTAAGCAGGGGATTTGGCACTGAAGCTTTCTTT
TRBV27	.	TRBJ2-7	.	CASSLSGGTPYEQYF	TGTGCCAGCAGTTTAAGCGGAGGGACTCCCTACGAGCAGTACTTC
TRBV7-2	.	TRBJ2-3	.	CASSFRGAADTQYF	TGTGCCAGCAGCTTTCGGGGGGCCGCGGATACGCAGTATTTT
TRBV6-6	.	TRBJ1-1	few	CASKNREVNTEAFF	TGTGCCAGCAAAAACAGGGAGGTGAACACTGAAGCTTTCTTT
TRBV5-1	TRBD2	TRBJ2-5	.	CASSPGLAGGPRETQYF	TGCGCCAGCAGCCCTGGACTAGCGGGGGGACCTAGGGAGACCCAGTACTTC
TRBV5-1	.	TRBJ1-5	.	CASSLEGHPNQPQHF	TGCGCCAGCAGCTTGGAGGGACACCCGAATCAGCCCCAGCATTTT
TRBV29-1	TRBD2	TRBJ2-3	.	CSVVLAGGTRTQYF	TGCAGCGTTGTTTTGGCGGGGGGCACTCGTACGCAGTATTTT
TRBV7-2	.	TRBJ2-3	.	CASSPRPGDTDTQYF	TGTGCCAGCAGCCCTCGGCCCGGGGACACAGATACGCAGTATTTT
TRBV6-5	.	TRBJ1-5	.	CASSSSTGEQPQHF	.
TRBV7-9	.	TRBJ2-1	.	CASSLGDRSSYNEQFF	TGTGCCAGCAGCTTAGGGGACCGCAGCTCCTACAATGAGCAGTTCTTC
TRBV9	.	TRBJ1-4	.	CASSVEGGKDEKLFF	TGTGCCAGCAGCGTAGAGGGGGGAAAAGATGAAAAACTGTTTTTT
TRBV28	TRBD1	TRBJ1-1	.	CASSRYRGPANPNTEAFF	TGTGCCAGCAGTCGTTACAGGGGGCCCGCCAACCCGAACACTGAAGCTTTCTTT
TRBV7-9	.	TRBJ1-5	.	CASSSAGTNQPQHF	TGTGCCAGCAGCTCCGCAGGGACCAATCAGCCCCAGCATTTT
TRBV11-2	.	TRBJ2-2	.	CASSMGARTGELFF	TGTGCCAGCAGCATGGGGGCGCGTACCGGGGAGCTGTTTTTT
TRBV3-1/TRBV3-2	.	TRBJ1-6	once	CASRRMTAGGSYNSPLHF	TGTGCCAGCAGACGGATGACAGCGGGGGGTTCCTATAATTCACCCCTCCACTTT
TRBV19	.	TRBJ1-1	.	CASSPDPGEAFF	TGTGCCAGTAGTCCCGACCCGGGAGAAGCTTTCTTT
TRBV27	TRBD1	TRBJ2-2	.	CASSLQGAGELFF	TGTGCCAGCAGTCTACAGGGGGCCGGGGAGCTGTTTTTT
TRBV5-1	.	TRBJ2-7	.	CASSPRDSLNSYEQYF	TGCGCCAGCAGCCCGCGGGACAGTTTAAACTCCTACGAGCAGTACTTC
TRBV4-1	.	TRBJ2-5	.	CASSQQLNIQETQYF	TGCGCCAGCAGCCAGCAGCTAAATATCCAAGAGACCCAGTACTTC
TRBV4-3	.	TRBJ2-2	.	CASSQEPVLGELFF	TGCGCCAGCAGCCAAGAACCGGTACTCGGGGAGCTGTTTTTT
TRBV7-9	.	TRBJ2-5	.	CASSLASGGTETQYF	TGTGCCAGCAGCCTTGCTTCCGGCGGAACTGAGACCCAGTACTTC
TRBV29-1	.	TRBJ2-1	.	CSVEDAYNEQFF	TGCAGCGTTGAAGACGCGTACAATGAGCAGTTCTTC
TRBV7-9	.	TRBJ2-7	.	CASSSIAGNLEQYF	TGTGCCAGCAGCTCCATAGCAGGGAACCTCGAGCAGTACTTC
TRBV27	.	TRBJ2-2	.	CASSLLGFGSGELFF	TGTGCCAGCAGTTTACTTGGTTTCGGGTCCGGGGAGCTGTTTTTT
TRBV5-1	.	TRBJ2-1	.	CASSRLDKRGQYNEQFF	TGCGCCAGCAGCCGCTTGGATAAAAGAGGGCAATACAATGAGCAGTTCTTC
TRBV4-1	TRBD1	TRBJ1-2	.	CASSQDIGTVNYGYTF	TGCGCCAGCAGCCAAGATATTGGGACAGTGAACTATGGCTACACCTTC
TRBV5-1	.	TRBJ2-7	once	CASSSTSGGYEQYF	TGCGCCAGCAGCTCAACTAGTGGCGGGTACGAGCAGTACTTC
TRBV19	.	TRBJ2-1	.	CASSIWAGYSYNEQFF	TGTGCCAGTAGTATTTGGGCGGGATATTCCTACAATGAGCAGTTCTTC
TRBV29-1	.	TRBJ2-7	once	CSVVPKGPLAYEQYF	TGCAGCGTTGTTCCTAAAGGGCCCCTCGCGTACGAGCAGTACTTC
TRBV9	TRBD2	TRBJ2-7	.	CASSASSGLGYEQYF	TGTGCCAGCAGCGCGTCTAGCGGGTTAGGCTACGAGCAGTACTTC
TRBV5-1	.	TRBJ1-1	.	CASRVSNTEAFF	TGCGCCAGCAGAGTGTCTAACACTGAAGCTTTCTTT
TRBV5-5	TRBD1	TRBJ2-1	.	CASSLTGFVNEQFF	TGTGCCAGCAGCCTGACAGGGTTTGTCAATGAGCAGTTCTTC